The present T cell receptor (beta chain) was sequenced within a study of regulatory T cells in long-lasting Graves disease. Across the study: Newly diagnosed Graves' patients had taken antithyroid drugs under 3 months. Points from the study as a whole: Persistent patients shared 2,700 or so public clonotypes among themselves. Newly diagnosed patients shared fewer, at about a thousand.

Time point specified: newly diagnosed GD, antithyroid drugs for less than 3 months. Following extraction of RNA from PBMCs, that RNA was used to make the TCR library. To make TCR beta libraries, researchers used iRepertoire HTBI primers and Arm-PCR of CDR3 regions. TCRdb fed the multiplex PCR reads into MiXCR, producing one record per CDR3 protein. The table includes under 300,000 distinct CDR3 sequences, 18% detected once. V gave up 6 bases and J gave up 7 bases; unmatched junction bases: 9. The CDR3 has 14 amino acids. Germline assignment: CDR1 LGHDT and CDR2 YNNKEL (reference sequence). This clonotype has a count of ten or more. Antigen specificity is unknown. These data were also reused for a study on T cells in Graves' hyperthyroidism and ophthalmopathy. That paper states: The HTBI primer set drove a first-round RT-PCR of the TCR CDR3.

The specimen was peripheral blood mononuclear cells (PBMCs), collected at new diagnosis, from a patient treated with antithyroid drugs. J is TRBJ1-1 and V is TRBV3-1, with 9 bases fitting TRBD1. The clonotype was recovered from a woman aged 25 to 45 with Graves disease. CDR3: CASRDTGGWDEAFF. For the CDR3, the DNA is TGTGCCAGCAGAGATACAGGGGGCTGGGATGAAGCTTTCTTT.